These 2 T cell receptor beta chains were all obtained from the same sample, sequenced in a study of OX40 agonist ivuxolimab in advanced cancers. The table came from immunoSEQ multiplex PCR; TCRdb's copy has only in-frame clones and leaves some out. The repertoire holds 100,000 to 150,000 clones, just over 90% seen once, with about 0.93% in the top ten. The sequenced sample was CD4+ or CD8+ T cells sorted from blood, obtained in a trial of the OX40 agonist ivuxolimab. Receptors originate from an adult with an advanced solid tumor such as melanoma, head and neck, liver or kidney cancer.

The CDR3 nucleotides read TGTGCCAGCAGCTTGGACAGCTATCAGCCCCAGCATTTT. It codes for CASSLDSYQPQHF. This chain connects TRBV11-2 to TRBJ1-5, with a possible D match to TRBD1 (6 bases). CDR1 SGHAT and CDR2 FQNNGV come from the germline V gene. Trimming pared 3 bases from V and 5 bases from J, leaving 8 bases between. The CDR3 sequence is 13 residues long.

The CDR3 bases are TGTGCCAGCAGCTTGACGCAGGGGGCACGTGAGACCCAGTACTTC. It is translated as CASSLTQGARETQYF. The chain links TRBV5-4 to TRBJ2-5, with TRBD1 matching over 8 bases. The V gene's germline CDR1 is SGHNT and CDR2 YYREEE (reference sequence). The junction had 7 bases not matched to a gene; V was cut back by 1 base and J by 5 bases. The CDR3 contains 15 residues. Supplemented by reference TRBV5-4 and TRBJ2-5, the full variable domain reads ETGVTQSPTHLIKTRGQQVTLRCSSQSGHNTVSWYQQALGQGPQFIFQYYREEENGRGNFPPRFSGLQFPNYSSELNVNALELDDSALYLCASSLTQGARETQYFGPGTRLLVL.